The source of this T cell receptor beta chain is a study of blood T cells in healthy people across ages. Turning to this clonotype: Its antigen is not known.

Study conclusions and caveats: Naive CD4+ cell counts and diversity both ran higher in long-lived than in aged donors.

The V end lost 2 bases, the J end lost 5 bases, and 12 bases lay between the germline ends. Germline V gives CDR1 SQVTM, CDR2 ANQGSEA. This CDR3 is built from 14 residues. Combining a sample-barcoded 5' primer with a J-beta primer mix, a second PCR ran for roughly 6 to 11 cycles. TCRdb re-called the 5' RACE reads through MiXCR, storing one row per CDR3 protein. The sample consists of around 800,000 distinct CDR3 sequences, around half of them appearing once. The TCR was taken from a man older than 75 in good health. Sequenced: blood. This chain connects TRBV29-1 to TRBJ1-4; weak D call: TRBD1 (5 bases). The CDR3 DNA is TGCAGCGTTGAACGTCCGGGGCCAAATGAAAAACTGTTTTTT. This encodes CSVERPGPNEKLFF.